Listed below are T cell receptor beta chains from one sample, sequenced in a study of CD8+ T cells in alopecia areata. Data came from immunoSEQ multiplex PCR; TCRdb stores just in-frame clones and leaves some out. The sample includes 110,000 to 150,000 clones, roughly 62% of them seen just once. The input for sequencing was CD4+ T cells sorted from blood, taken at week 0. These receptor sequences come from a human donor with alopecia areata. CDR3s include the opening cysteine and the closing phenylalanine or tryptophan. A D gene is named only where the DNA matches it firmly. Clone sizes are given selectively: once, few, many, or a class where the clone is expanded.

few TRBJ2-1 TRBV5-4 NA TGTGCCAGCAGCTTGGGCAGGGTCTCCTACAATGAGCAGTTCTTC CASSLGRVSYNEQFF
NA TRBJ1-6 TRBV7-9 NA TGTGCCAGCAGCTTAGTAGACGCAAATTCACCCCTCCACTTT CASSLVDANSPLHF
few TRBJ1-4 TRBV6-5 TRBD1 TGTGCCAGCAGGGGGGACAGGGATAATGAAAAACTGTTTTTT CASRGDRDNEKLFF
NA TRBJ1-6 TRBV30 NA TGTGCCTGGGGCCGGACACGGAATTCACCCCTCCACTTT CAWGRTRNSPLHF
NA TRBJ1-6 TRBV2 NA TGTGCCAGCAGTGAATGGGGAGGGGAGAATTCACCCCTCCACTTT CASSEWGGENSPLHF
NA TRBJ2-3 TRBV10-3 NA TGTGCCATCAGTGAGACCCTACAGGGTACGGGCACAGATACGCAGTATTTT CAISETLQGTGTDTQYF
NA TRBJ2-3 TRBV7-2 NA TGTGCCAGCAGCTTACTCCGGGGGCCAGATACGCAGTATTTT CASSLLRGPDTQYF
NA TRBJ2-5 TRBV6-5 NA TGTGCCAGCACCAGAACAGCTGGGGGTAGGGAGACCCAGTACTTC CASTRTAGGRETQYF
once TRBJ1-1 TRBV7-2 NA TGTGCCAGCAGCACGCAAGGGAACACTGAAGCTTTCTTT CASSTQGNTEAFF
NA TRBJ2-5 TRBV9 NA TGTGCCAGCAGCGTGACGGGGTACCAAGAGACCCAGTACTTC CASSVTGYQETQYF
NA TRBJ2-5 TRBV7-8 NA TGTGCCAGCAGCCCTTGGGGTAGCCCGGAGACCCAGTACTTC CASSPWGSPETQYF
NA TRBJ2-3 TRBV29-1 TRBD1 TGCAGCGTGACCTCCCGGGACAGATTCACAGATACGCAGTATTTT CSVTSRDRFTDTQYF
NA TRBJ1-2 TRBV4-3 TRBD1 TGCGCCAGCAGCCAGGAGGACAGGGGGTATGGCTACACCTTC CASSQEDRGYGYTF
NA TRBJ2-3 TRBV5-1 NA TGCGCCAGCAGCTTGGAGGGGGAGGGCACAGATACGCAGTATTTT CASSLEGEGTDTQYF
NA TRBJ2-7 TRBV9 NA TGTGCCAGCAGCGTGGGCGACCCCGGGGCCTACGAGCAGTACTTC CASSVGDPGAYEQYF
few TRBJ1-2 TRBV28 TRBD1 TGTGCCAGCAGTTCCCGGGACAGGGGGTGGATCTATGGCTACACCTTC CASSSRDRGWIYGYTF
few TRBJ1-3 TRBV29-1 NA TGCAGCGGTACAGGGTCTGGAAACACCATATATTTT CSGTGSGNTIYF
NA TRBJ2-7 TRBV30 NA TGTGCCTGGAGTGTCTCCTACGAGCAGTACTTC CAWSVSYEQYF
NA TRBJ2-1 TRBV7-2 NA TGTGCCAGCAGCTTATGGGGGAGGGAGCAGTTCTTC CASSLWGREQFF
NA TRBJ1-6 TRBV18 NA TGTGCCAGCTCACCTTACAGGGATTCGGGTTCACCCCTCCACTTT CASSPYRDSGSPLHF
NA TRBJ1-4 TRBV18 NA TGTGCCAGCTCACCCCCGATAAATGAAAAACTGTTTTTT CASSPPINEKLFF
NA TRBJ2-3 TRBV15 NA TGTGCCACCAGCGCCCGGGGGGCCGGTACAGATACGCAGTATTTT CATSARGAGTDTQYF
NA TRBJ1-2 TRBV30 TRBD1 TGTGCCTGGAACAAACAGGGGGGCAATGGCTACACCTTC CAWNKQGGNGYTF
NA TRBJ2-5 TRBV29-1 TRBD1 TGCAGCGCCTCGCGACTGACAGGGAGCCAAGAGACCCAGTACTTC CSASRLTGSQETQYF
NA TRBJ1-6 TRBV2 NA TGTGCCAGCAGTTCCGGGCCACCTAGTTTGGGCCTCCACTTT CASSSGPPSLGLHF
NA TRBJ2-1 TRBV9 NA TGTGCCAGCAGCGAAGGCTCCTACAATGAGCAGTTCTTC CASSEGSYNEQFF
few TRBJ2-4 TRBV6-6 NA TGTGCCAGCACCTCTGGGGGGAGTGGCATTCAGTACTTC CASTSGGSGIQYF
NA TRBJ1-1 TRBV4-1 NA TGCGCCAGCAGCCATCAATTGACGGTGATGAACACTGAAGCTTTCTTT CASSHQLTVMNTEAFF